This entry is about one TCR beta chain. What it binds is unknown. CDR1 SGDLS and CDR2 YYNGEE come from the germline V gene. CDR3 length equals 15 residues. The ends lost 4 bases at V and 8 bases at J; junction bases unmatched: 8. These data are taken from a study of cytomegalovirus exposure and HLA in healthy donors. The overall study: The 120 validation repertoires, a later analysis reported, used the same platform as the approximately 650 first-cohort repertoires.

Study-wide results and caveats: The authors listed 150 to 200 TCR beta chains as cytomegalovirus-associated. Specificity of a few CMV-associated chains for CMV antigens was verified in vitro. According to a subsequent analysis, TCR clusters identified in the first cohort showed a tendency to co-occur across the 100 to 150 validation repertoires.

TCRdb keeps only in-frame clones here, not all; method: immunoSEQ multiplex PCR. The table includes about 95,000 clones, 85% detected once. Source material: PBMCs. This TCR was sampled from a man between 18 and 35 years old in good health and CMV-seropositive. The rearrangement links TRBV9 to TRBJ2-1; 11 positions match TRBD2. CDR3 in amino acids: CASSFSGRGGDEQFF. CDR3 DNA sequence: TGTGCCAGCAGCTTTAGCGGGAGGGGGGGGGATGAGCAGTTCTTC.